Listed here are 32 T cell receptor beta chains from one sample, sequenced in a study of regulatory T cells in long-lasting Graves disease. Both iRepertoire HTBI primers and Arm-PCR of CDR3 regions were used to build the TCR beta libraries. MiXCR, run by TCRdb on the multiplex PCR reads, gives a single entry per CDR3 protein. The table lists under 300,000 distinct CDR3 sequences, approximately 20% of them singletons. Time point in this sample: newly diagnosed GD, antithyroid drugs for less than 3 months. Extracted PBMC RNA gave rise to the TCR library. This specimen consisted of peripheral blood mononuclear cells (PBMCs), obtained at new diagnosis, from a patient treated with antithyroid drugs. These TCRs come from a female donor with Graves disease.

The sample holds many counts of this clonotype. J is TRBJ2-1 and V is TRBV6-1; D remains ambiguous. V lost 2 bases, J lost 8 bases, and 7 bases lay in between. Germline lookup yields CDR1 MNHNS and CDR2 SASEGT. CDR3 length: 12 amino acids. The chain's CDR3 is CASSESSHEQFF. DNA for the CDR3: TGTGCCAGCAGTGAAAGTAGCCATGAGCAGTTCTTC.

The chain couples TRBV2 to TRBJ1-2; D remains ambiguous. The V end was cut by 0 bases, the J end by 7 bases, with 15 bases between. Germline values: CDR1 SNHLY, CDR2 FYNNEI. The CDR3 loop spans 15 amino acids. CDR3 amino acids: CASSEADGNLSGYTF. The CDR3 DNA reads TGTGCCAGCAGTGAAGCGGACGGGAACCTAAGTGGCTACACCTTC.

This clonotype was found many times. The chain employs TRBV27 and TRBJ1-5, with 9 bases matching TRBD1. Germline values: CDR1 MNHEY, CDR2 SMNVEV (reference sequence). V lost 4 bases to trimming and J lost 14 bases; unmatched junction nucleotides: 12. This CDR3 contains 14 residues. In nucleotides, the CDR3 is TGTGCCAGCAGTTCCCGGACAGGGGATGGGTACGAGCATTTT. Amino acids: CASSSRTGDGYEHF.

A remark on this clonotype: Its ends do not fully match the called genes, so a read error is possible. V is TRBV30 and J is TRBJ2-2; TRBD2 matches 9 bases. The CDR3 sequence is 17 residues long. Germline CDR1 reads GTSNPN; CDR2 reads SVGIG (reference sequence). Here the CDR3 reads CVWSGRASGTSTGELFF. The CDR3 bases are TGTGTCTGGAGTGGGAGGGCTAGCGGGACGAGCACCGGGGAGCTGTTTTTT.

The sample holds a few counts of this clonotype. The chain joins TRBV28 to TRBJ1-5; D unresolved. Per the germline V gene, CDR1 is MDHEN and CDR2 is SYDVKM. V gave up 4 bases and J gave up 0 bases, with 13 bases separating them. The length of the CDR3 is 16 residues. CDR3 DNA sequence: TGTGCCAGCAGTTCGATTCAGTTGAATAGCAATCAGCCCCAGCATTTT. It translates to CASSSIQLNSNQPQHF. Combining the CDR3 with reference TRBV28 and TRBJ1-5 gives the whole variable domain DVKVTQSSRYLVKRTGEKVFLECVQDMDHENMFWYRQDPGLGLRLIYFSYDVKMKEKGDIPEGYSVSREKKERFSLILESASTNQTSMYLCASSSIQLNSNQPQHFGDGTRLSIL.

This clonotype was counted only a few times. As DNA, the CDR3 is TGCAGTGCTAGAGATAGAAGTAGAATAACCTACGAGCAGTACTTC. Its protein is CSARDRSRITYEQYF. The rearrangement uses TRBV20-1 and TRBJ2-7; D is ambiguous. The CDR3 has 15 amino acids. Trimming took off 0 bases at V and 2 bases at J, with 14 bases between the two ends. Germline loops: CDR1 DFQATT, CDR2 SNEGSKA (reference sequence).

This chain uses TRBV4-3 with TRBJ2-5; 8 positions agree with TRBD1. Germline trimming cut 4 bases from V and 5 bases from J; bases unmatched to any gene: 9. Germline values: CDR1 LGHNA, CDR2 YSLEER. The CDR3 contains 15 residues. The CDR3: CASSRSYRGWETQYF. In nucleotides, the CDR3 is TGCGCCAGCAGCCGCTCCTACAGGGGGTGGGAGACCCAGTACTTC.

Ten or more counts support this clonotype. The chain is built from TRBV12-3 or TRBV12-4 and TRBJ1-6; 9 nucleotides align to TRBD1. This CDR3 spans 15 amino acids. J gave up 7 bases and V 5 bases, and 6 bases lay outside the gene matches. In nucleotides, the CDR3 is TGTGCCAGCAGTGAACAGGGGGCTGTAAATTCACCCCTCCACTTT. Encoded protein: CASSEQGAVNSPLHF.

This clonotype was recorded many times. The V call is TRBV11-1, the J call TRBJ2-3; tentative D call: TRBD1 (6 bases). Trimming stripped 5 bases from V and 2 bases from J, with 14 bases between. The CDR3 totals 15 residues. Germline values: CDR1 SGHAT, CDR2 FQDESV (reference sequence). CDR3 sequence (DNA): TGTGCCAGCAGCGTGGGACACCCCTACACAGATACGCAGTATTTT. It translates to CASSVGHPYTDTQYF.

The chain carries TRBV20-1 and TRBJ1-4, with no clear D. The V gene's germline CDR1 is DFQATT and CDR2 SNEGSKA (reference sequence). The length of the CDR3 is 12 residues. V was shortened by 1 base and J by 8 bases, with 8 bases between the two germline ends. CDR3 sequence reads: CSARVRGEKLFF. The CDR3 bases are TGCAGTGCTAGAGTCCGCGGGGAAAAACTGTTTTTT.

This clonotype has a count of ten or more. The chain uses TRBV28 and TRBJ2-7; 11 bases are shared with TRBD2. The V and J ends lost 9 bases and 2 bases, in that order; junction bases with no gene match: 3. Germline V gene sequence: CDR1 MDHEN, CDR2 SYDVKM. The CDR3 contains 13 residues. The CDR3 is CASGTSGTYEQYF. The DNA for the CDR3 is TGTGCCAGTGGGACTAGCGGAACCTACGAGCAGTACTTC.

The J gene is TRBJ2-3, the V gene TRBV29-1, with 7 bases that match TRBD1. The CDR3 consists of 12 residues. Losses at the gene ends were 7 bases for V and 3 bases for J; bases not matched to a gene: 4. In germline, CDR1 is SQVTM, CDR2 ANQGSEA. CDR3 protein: CSADRDTDTQYF. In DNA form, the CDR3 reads TGCAGCGCCGACAGGGATACAGATACGCAGTATTTT.

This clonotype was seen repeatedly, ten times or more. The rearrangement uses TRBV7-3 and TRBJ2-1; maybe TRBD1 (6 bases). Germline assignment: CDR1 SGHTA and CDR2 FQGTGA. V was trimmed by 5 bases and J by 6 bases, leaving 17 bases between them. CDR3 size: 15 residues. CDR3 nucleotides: TGTGCCAGCAGCAGTTCAGGGGCTTTAAGCAATGAGCAGTTCTTC. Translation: CASSSSGALSNEQFF.

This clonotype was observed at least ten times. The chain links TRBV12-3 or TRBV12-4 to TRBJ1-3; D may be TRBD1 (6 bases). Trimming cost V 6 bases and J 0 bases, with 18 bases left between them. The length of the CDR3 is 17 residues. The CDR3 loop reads CASRTSGTYRSGNTIYF. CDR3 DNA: TGTGCCAGCAGAACCTCGGGGACATACCGCTCTGGAAACACCATATATTTT.

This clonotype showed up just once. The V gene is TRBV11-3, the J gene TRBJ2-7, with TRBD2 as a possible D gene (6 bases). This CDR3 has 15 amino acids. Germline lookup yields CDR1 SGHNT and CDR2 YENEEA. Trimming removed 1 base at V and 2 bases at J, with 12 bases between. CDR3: CASSLGSGGTYEQYF. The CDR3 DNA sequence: TGTGCCAGCAGCTTAGGCAGCGGAGGGACCTACGAGCAGTACTTC.

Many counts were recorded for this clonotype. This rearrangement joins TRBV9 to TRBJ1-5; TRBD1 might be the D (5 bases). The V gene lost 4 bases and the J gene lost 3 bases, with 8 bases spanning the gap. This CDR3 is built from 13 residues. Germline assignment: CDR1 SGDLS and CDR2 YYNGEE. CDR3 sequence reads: CASSRDVNQPQHF. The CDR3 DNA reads TGTGCCAGCAGCCGGGACGTCAATCAGCCCCAGCATTTT.

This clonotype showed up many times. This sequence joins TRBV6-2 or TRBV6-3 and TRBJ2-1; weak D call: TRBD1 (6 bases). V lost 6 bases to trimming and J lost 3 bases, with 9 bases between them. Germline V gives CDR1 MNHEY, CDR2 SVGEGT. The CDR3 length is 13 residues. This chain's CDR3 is CASRPGHYNEQFF. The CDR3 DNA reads TGTGCCAGCAGACCGGGACACTACAATGAGCAGTTCTTC.

The CDR3 reads CASSLGGFSGNTIYF. CDR3 DNA sequence: TGTGCCAGCAGTCTAGGGGGATTCTCTGGAAACACCATATATTTT. V is TRBV11-2 and J is TRBJ1-3, with D perhaps TRBD1 (6 bases). The length of the CDR3 is 15 residues. Looked up from germline, CDR1 is SGHAT and CDR2 is FQNNGV. The V end was cut by 6 bases, the J end by 0 bases, with 12 bases between.

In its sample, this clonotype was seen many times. As DNA, the CDR3 is TGTGCCAGCAGCTTATTTCAGGGGGGCAATGAGCAGTTCTTC. This sequence encodes CASSLFQGGNEQFF. This rearrangement joins TRBV7-2 to TRBJ2-1; weak D call: TRBD1 (7 bases). Germline V gene sequence: CDR1 SGHTA, CDR2 FQGNSA. This CDR3 is 14 amino acids long. V was clipped by 2 bases and J by 6 bases, with 11 bases between them.

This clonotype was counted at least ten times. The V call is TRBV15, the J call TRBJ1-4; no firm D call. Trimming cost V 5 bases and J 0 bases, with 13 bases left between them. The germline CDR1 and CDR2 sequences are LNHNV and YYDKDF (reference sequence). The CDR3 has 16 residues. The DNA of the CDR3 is TGTGCCACCAGCCACACCCTCGTCGCAACTAATGAAAAACTGTTTTTT. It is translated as CATSHTLVATNEKLFF.

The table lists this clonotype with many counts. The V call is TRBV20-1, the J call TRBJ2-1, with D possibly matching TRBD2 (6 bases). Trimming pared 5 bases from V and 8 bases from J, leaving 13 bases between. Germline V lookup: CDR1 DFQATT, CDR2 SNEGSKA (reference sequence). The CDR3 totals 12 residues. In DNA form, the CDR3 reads TGCAGTGCTGAACGGGAGCTCGATGAGCAGTTCTTC. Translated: CSAERELDEQFF.

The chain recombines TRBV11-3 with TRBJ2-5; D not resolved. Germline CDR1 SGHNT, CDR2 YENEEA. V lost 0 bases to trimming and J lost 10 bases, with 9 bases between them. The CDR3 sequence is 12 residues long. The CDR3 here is CASSLDWHYQYF. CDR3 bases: TGTGCCAGCAGCTTAGATTGGCACTACCAGTACTTC.

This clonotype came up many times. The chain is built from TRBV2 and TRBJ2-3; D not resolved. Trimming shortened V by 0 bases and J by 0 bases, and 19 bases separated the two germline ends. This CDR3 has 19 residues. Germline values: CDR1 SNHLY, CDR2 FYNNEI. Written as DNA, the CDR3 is TGTGCCAGCAGTGAAGCCCCCCCACCCCTAATGGGGAGCACAGATACGCAGTATTTT. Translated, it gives CASSEAPPPLMGSTDTQYF. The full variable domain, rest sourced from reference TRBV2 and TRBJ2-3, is EPEVTQTPSHQVTQMGQEVILRCVPISNHLYFYWYRQILGQKVEFLVSFYNNEISEKSEIFDDQFSVERPDGSNFTLKIRSTKLEDSAMYFCASSEAPPPLMGSTDTQYFGPGTRLTVL.

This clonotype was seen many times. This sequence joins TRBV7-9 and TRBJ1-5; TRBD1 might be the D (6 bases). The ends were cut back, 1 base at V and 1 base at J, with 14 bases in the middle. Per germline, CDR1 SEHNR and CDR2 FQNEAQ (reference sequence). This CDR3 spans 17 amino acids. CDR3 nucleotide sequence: TGTGCCAGCAGCTTAGGTGCCGGGGGGCCAAGCAATCAGCCCCAGCATTTT. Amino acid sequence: CASSLGAGGPSNQPQHF.

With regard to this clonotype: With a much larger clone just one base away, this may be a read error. CDR3 protein: CASRNPRGYQETRYF. The CDR3, as DNA: TGTGCCAGCAGAAATCCAAGGGGTTACCAAGAGACCCGGTACTTC. V is TRBV27 and J is TRBJ2-5; possible D gene TRBD1, 5 bases. The CDR3 length is 15 residues. Germline loops: CDR1 MNHEY, CDR2 SMNVEV (reference sequence).

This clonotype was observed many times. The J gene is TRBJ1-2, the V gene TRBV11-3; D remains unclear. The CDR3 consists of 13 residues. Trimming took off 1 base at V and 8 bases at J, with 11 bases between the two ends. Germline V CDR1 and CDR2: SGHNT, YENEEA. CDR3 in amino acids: CASSLVGEEGYTF. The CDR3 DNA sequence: TGTGCCAGCAGCTTAGTCGGGGAGGAAGGCTACACCTTC.

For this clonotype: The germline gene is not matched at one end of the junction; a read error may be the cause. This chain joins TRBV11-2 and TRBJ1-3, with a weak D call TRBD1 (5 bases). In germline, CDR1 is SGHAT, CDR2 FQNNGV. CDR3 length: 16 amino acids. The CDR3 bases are TGCGCCAGCAGCCAAGACGTAGGGGCCGGTGGAAACACCATATATTTT. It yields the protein CASSQDVGAGGNTIYF.

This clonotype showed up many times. The CDR3 DNA reads as TGTGCCAGCAGCTTAGATTTTACGGGCCCTGAGCTAACCTACGAGCAGTACTTC. Amino acids: CASSLDFTGPELTYEQYF. This chain joins TRBV11-2 and TRBJ2-7, with D unresolved. Germline CDR1 reads SGHAT; CDR2 reads FQNNGV. The CDR3 is made up of 18 amino acids. Trimming stripped 0 bases from V and 2 bases from J, with 20 bases between.

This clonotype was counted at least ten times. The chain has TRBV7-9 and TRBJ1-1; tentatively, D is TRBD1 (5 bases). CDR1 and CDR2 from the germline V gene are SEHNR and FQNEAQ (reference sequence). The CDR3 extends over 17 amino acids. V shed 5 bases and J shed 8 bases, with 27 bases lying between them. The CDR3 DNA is TGTGCCAGCAGCACCTCAGGGACGCCTGGCCGGAACTCCGAAGCTTTCTTT. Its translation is CASSTSGTPGRNSEAFF. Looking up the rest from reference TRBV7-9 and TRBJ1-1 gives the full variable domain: DTGVSQNPRHKITKRGQNVTFRCDPISEHNRLYWYRQTLGQGPEFLTYFQNEAQLEKSRLLSDRFSAERPKGSFSTLEIQRTEQGDSAMYLCASSTSGTPGRNSEAFFGQGTRLTVV.

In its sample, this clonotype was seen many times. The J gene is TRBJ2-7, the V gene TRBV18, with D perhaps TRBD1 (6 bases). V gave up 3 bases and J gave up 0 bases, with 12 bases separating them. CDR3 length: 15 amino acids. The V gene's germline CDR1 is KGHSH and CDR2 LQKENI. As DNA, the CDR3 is TGTGCCAGCTCACCTCGGACAGCAGTCTCCTACGAGCAGTACTTC. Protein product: CASSPRTAVSYEQYF.

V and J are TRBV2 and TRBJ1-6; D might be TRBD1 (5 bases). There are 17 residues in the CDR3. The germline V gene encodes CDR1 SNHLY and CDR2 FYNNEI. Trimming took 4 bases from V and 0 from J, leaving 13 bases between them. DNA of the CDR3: TGTGCCAGCAGTGTACGACAGCTCCTCTCCTATAATTCACCCCTCCACTTT. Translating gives CASSVRQLLSYNSPLHF. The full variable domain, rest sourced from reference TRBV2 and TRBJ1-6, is EPEVTQTPSHQVTQMGQEVILRCVPISNHLYFYWYRQILGQKVEFLVSFYNNEISEKSEIFDDQFSVERPDGSNFTLKIRSTKLEDSAMYFCASSVRQLLSYNSPLHFGNGTRLTVT.

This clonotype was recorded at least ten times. The DNA for the CDR3 is TGTGCCAGCAGTCTCGGGACAGGGGGGAACACTGAAGCTTTCTTT. Translation: CASSLGTGGNTEAFF. The gene calls are TRBV27 and TRBJ1-1; TRBD1 matches 11 bases. The germline gives CDR1 MNHEY, CDR2 SMNVEV (reference sequence). The trim removed 5 bases at V and 1 base at J, leaving 3 bases unmatched. CDR3 length equals 15 residues.